These 16 T cell receptor beta chains were all obtained from the same sample, sequenced in a study of cytomegalovirus exposure and HLA in healthy donors (dated by TCRdb to about 2017). Libraries were made using the immunoSEQ multiplex PCR assay. For the multiplex PCR, a mixture combining 60 forward primers for TCR Vbeta segments and 13 reverse primers for TCR Jbeta segments was used. The table comes from immuneACCESS by way of TCRdb, which keeps in-frame sequences with V and J called. Part of the clones is missing from these tables; in studies checked, under half for an unresolved V gene and the rest for unknown reasons. This sample is represented by roughly 100,000 clones; about 81% of them were singletons. The ten top clones hold about 5% of the sample. Sequences were obtained from PBMCs. These TCRs come from a man aged 40-49 years in good health and CMV-seropositive.

The chain employs TRBV19 and TRBJ2-7; D is uncertain. With 3 bases removed from V and 0 bases from J, the gap between germline ends came to 9 bases. Germline V gene sequence: CDR1 LNHDA, CDR2 SQIVND (reference sequence). The CDR3 loop spans 14 amino acids. CDR3: CASSIQVTSYEQYF. The CDR3 nucleotides are TGTGCCAGTAGTATCCAGGTCACCTCCTACGAGCAGTACTTC.

This chain uses TRBV7-9 with TRBJ1-6; D remains unclear. The CDR3 extends over 16 amino acids. Germline V gene data show CDR1 as SEHNR and CDR2 as FQNEAQ (reference sequence). V lost 1 base, J lost 0 bases, and 7 bases lay in between. The CDR3 here is CASSLEVSSYNSPLHF. CDR3 coding DNA: TGTGCCAGCAGCTTAGAAGTGAGCTCCTATAATTCACCCCTCCACTTT.

The J gene is TRBJ2-1, the V gene TRBV5-1; TRBD1 matches 12 bases. V shed 5 bases and J 7 bases; nucleotides not matched to a gene: 7. The CDR3 consists of 15 residues. Germline assignment: CDR1 SGHRS and CDR2 YFSETQ. CDR3: CASSSGTGGSNEQFF. The CDR3 bases are TGCGCCAGCAGTTCCGGGACAGGGGGCTCGAATGAGCAGTTCTTC. Complete variable domain (other parts from reference TRBV5-1 and TRBJ2-1): KAGVTQTPRYLIKTRGQQVTLSCSPISGHRSVSWYQQTPGQGLQFLFEYFSETQRNKGNFPGRFSGRQFSNSRSEMNVSTLELGDSALYLCASSSGTGGSNEQFFGPGTRLTVL.

The chain couples TRBV7-9 to TRBJ1-1, with D possibly matching TRBD1 (5 bases). V dropped 2 bases and J dropped 0 bases, with 10 bases sitting between them. The CDR3 runs 15 residues. The germline V gene encodes CDR1 SEHNR and CDR2 FQNEAQ (reference sequence). The DNA of the CDR3 is TGTGCCAGCAGCTTAAGGCAGGGTATGAACACTGAAGCTTTCTTT. It encodes CASSLRQGMNTEAFF.

This clone came up once. The CDR3 loop reads CASSLPSGRSVYNEQFF. The CDR3 nucleotides read TGTGCCAGCAGTCTTCCGAGCGGGAGATCGGTCTACAATGAGCAGTTCTTC. V usage is TRBV27 and J usage is TRBJ2-1; 8 bases fit TRBD2. Trimming at V came to 5 bases and at J to 3 bases, leaving 12 bases not matched to a gene. Germline assignment: CDR1 MNHEY and CDR2 SMNVEV (reference sequence). The CDR3 consists of 17 residues.

In regard to this clone: One end of the junction fails to match germline, which may point to a read error. The CDR3 sequence: CASSLGSTNTGELFF. The CDR3 coding sequence is TGTGCTAGCAGCTTAGGGTCTACTAACACCGGGGAGCTGTTTTTT. The chain combines TRBV7-7 with TRBJ2-2; D is unresolved. The germline V gene has CDR1 SSHAT and CDR2 FNYEAQ (reference sequence). The CDR3 is 15 residues long.

The chain combines TRBV28 with TRBJ1-3, with a tentative D call TRBD1 (5 bases). CDR1 MDHEN and CDR2 SYDVKM come from the germline V gene. V gave up 3 bases and J gave up 0 bases, with 6 bases separating them. This CDR3 comprises 14 residues. In nucleotides, the CDR3 is TGTGCCAGCAGTTTTGACAGCTCTGGAAACACCATATATTTT. Its translation is CASSFDSSGNTIYF. Drawing the rest from reference TRBV28 and TRBJ1-3, the complete variable domain is DVKVTQSSRYLVKRTGEKVFLECVQDMDHENMFWYRQDPGLGLRLIYFSYDVKMKEKGDIPEGYSVSREKKERFSLILESASTNQTSMYLCASSFDSSGNTIYFGEGSWLTVV.

The chain combines TRBV11-2 with TRBJ2-7, with TRBD1 matching over 8 bases. The germline V gene encodes CDR1 SGHAT and CDR2 FQNNGV. The V gene end was trimmed by 4 bases and the J gene end by 7 bases; junction bases not matched to a gene: 12. The CDR3 has 15 residues. The CDR3 nucleotides read TGTGCCAGCAGCTACGGGGACAGGCTCGCGCCTGAGCAGTACTTC. Its protein product is CASSYGDRLAPEQYF.

V and J are TRBV28 and TRBJ1-3, with D perhaps TRBD1 (6 bases). Germline CDR1 and CDR2: MDHEN and SYDVKM. This CDR3 has 14 amino acids. Trimming left V 10 bases short and J 2 bases short, with 15 bases between. The CDR3 sequence is CATRGAGTGNTIYF. The CDR3 DNA sequence: TGTGCCACCCGGGGGGCTGGGACTGGAAACACCATATATTTT.

The chain carries TRBV30 and TRBJ2-7; a weak D match, TRBD1 (6 bases). The CDR3 extends over 13 amino acids. V shed 2 bases and J shed 0 bases, with 8 bases lying between them. Germline V gene lookup returns CDR1 GTSNPN and CDR2 SVGIG (reference sequence). The CDR3, as DNA: TGTGCCTGGAGTAAGGACAGCTCCTACGAGCAGTACTTC. Encoded protein: CAWSKDSSYEQYF.

The gene calls are TRBV10-3 and TRBJ1-3, with 8 bases lining up with TRBD1. V shed 7 bases and J 13 bases; nucleotides not matched to a gene: 9. Per the germline V gene, CDR1 is ENHRY and CDR2 is SYGVKD. The CDR3 has 12 amino acids. This chain's CDR3 is CAITAERTGIYF. The CDR3 DNA reads TGTGCCATCACTGCAGAACGGACAGGGATATATTTT.

This clone has a handful of counts. This chain uses TRBV19 with TRBJ1-6, with a tentative D call TRBD1 (6 bases). Germline values: CDR1 LNHDA, CDR2 SQIVND (reference sequence). The germline V and J ends were trimmed by 7 bases and 6 bases, with 10 bases remaining between them. The CDR3 has 13 amino acids. The CDR3 sequence: CASKRQANSPLHF. The CDR3 bases are TGTGCCAGTAAAAGACAGGCTAATTCACCCCTCCACTTT.

This chain links TRBV28 with TRBJ2-7; D unclear. Deletions cut 4 bases from V and 9 bases from J, with 28 bases between. The CDR3 totals 17 residues. The germline V gene encodes CDR1 MDHEN and CDR2 SYDVKM. As DNA, the CDR3 is TGTGCCAGCAGTTCCATTCCTACCTATTTAAGGAGTCCGACGCAGTACTTC. Encoded protein: CASSSIPTYLRSPTQYF.

V is TRBV9 and J is TRBJ1-4, with D unresolved. CDR1 is SGDLS, CDR2 YYNGEE, per germline. This CDR3 comprises 15 residues. The V end lost 2 bases, the J end lost 2 bases, and 10 bases lay between the germline ends. The CDR3 region is CASSVEGSTNEKLFF. The CDR3 DNA follows: TGTGCCAGCAGCGTGGAGGGTAGCACTAATGAAAAACTGTTTTTT.

This clone came up once. The chain joins TRBV19 to TRBJ2-1; 7 bases are a match to TRBD2. CDR1 and CDR2 from the germline V gene are LNHDA and SQIVND (reference sequence). The CDR3 length is 17 residues. Trimming removed 6 bases from V and 3 bases from J; junction bases left unmatched: 14. CDR3 loop: CASSPGGASGNYNEQFF. In DNA form, the CDR3 reads TGTGCCAGTAGCCCCGGGGGAGCTAGCGGAAACTACAATGAGCAGTTCTTC.

This clone has more than one count but fewer than ten. The chain recombines TRBV5-4 with TRBJ1-2, with D unclear. V was trimmed by 1 base and J by 3 bases, leaving 10 bases between them. Germline V gene data show CDR1 as SGHNT and CDR2 as YYREEE (reference sequence). The CDR3 totals 14 residues. The CDR3 loop reads CASSLYGNDYGYTF. CDR3 nucleotide sequence: TGTGCCAGCAGCTTGTACGGGAACGACTATGGCTACACCTTC.